This is a list of T cell receptor beta chains from one sample in a study of T cells after yellow fever vaccination. MiXCR, run by TCRdb on the 5' RACE reads, gives a single entry per CDR3 protein. The repertoire holds more than 300,000 distinct CDR3 sequences, with 9.5% to 12% as singletons. The specimen comprised CD4+ T cells sorted from PBMCs, sampled 45 days after the yellow fever booster vaccination. All receptors come from a man younger than 35 who received the YFV17D yellow fever vaccine. CDR3s include the opening cysteine and the closing phenylalanine or tryptophan. The order of the fields is V gene, D gene, clone size, J gene, CDR3 DNA, CDR3 protein. A D gene is named only where the DNA matches it firmly. Only some rows state a clone size, as once, few, many or a class for expanded clones.

TRBV10-3,-,-,TRBJ2-5,TGTGCCATCAGTGAGTGGGAGACCCAGTACTTC,CAISEWETQYF
TRBV5-1,-,many,TRBJ2-7,TGCGCCAGCAGGGACATGAATTACGAGCAGTACTTC,CASRDMNYEQYF
TRBV9,-,few,TRBJ1-6,TGTGCCAGCAGCACAGGCAGGGCGGATTCACCCCTCCACTTT,CASSTGRADSPLHF
TRBV10-3,-,-,TRBJ2-3,TGTGCCATCAGCGAAAGGGGAGATACGCAGTATTTT,CAISERGDTQYF
TRBV7-3,TRBD1,few,TRBJ1-1,TGTGCCAGCAGCTGGTACAGGGGATCTGAAGCTTTCTTT,CASSWYRGSEAFF
TRBV20-1,TRBD1,-,TRBJ1-5,TGCAGTGCTGGGCCCGGGACAGGGGGAAATCAGCCCCAGCATTTT,CSAGPGTGGNQPQHF
TRBV5-4,-,-,TRBJ2-2,TGTGCCAGCAGCTTGGTATCTGGCACCGGGGAGCTGTTTTTT,CASSLVSGTGELFF
TRBV5-1,TRBD2,few,TRBJ2-6,TGCGCCAGCAGCCCTGGGGGGGATGGGGCCAACGTCCTGACTTTC,CASSPGGDGANVLTF
TRBV10-2,-,many,TRBJ1-2,TGCGCCAGCAGTGAGTCGTGGAGCGGCTACACCTTC,CASSESWSGYTF
TRBV12-3/TRBV12-4,-,-,TRBJ1-4,TGTGCCAGCAGTCCGGGTTATAATGAAAAACTGTTTTTT,CASSPGYNEKLFF
TRBV20-1,-,many,TRBJ1-4,TGCAGTGCTAGAGATCATACGGGGGTCTCAACTAATGAAAAACTGTTTTTT,CSARDHTGVSTNEKLFF
TRBV7-9,-,few,TRBJ1-1,TGTGCCAGCAGACCGGGGCTTGCATCTGAAGCTTTCTTT,CASRPGLASEAFF
TRBV6-5,-,-,TRBJ2-5,TGTGCCAGCAGCTGGGACTTCCAAGAGACCCAGTACTTC,CASSWDFQETQYF
TRBV3-1,-,-,TRBJ2-5,TGTGCCAGCAGCCAAGGAGGGGCCGGGGCCCAGTACTTC,CASSQGGAGAQYF
TRBV19,-,few,TRBJ1-5,TGTGCCAGTAGTTCCCATCCTAGCAATCAGCCCCAGCATTTT,CASSSHPSNQPQHF
TRBV6-6,-,few,TRBJ2-7,TGTGCCAGCAGTTACTCGAGGCAAACCAACTACGAGCAGTACTTC,CASSYSRQTNYEQYF
TRBV24-1,-,few,TRBJ2-4,TGTGCCACCAGTGGAAATGGGGTAGATGAGGGTAACATTCAGTACTTC,CATSGNGVDEGNIQYF
TRBV27,-,few,TRBJ2-5,TGTGCCAGCAGGTCGGAGACCCAGTACTTC,CASRSETQYF
TRBV5-1,TRBD2,few,TRBJ2-1,TGCGCCAGCAACGCTGACCCTGGGAGGGGCAATGAGCAGTTCTTC,CASNADPGRGNEQFF
TRBV28,TRBD1,-,TRBJ1-5,TGTGCCAGCAGTTTCCCAGGGGGCTTGAGCAATCAGCCCCAGCATTTT,CASSFPGGLSNQPQHF
TRBV7-9,-,-,TRBJ2-3,TGTGCCAGCAGCTTACACTACCAAGGCACAGATACGCAGTATTTT,CASSLHYQGTDTQYF
TRBV7-2,TRBD1,-,TRBJ2-1,TGTGCCAGCAGCTCCCAGGAGATAAGGGACAGGGGACTTAATGAGCAGTTCTTC,CASSSQEIRDRGLNEQFF
TRBV5-1,-,few,TRBJ2-5,TGCGCCAGCAGCCCTACGGCAGCCCAAGAGACCCAGTACTTC,CASSPTAAQETQYF
TRBV5-1,-,few,TRBJ2-2,TGCGCCAGCAGCTCACGGGGGGCGTCCACCGGGGAGCTGTTTTTT,CASSSRGASTGELFF
TRBV21-1,-,many,TRBJ2-1,TGTGCCAGCAGCAAGGGGGAGTTGGACAATGAGCAGTTCTTC,CASSKGELDNEQFF
TRBV4-3,TRBD1,many,TRBJ2-7,TGCGCCAGCAGCCAAGATCCCCCGACAGGGGGTGGCGAGCAGTACTTC,CASSQDPPTGGGEQYF
TRBV5-1,-,many,TRBJ2-1,TGCGCCAGCAGCTTCGGTCGGGGTAGTTACAATGAGCAGTTCTTC,CASSFGRGSYNEQFF
TRBV3-1,-,many,TRBJ2-7,TGTGCCAGCAGCCGGGGGCGCGAGCAGTACTTC,CASSRGREQYF